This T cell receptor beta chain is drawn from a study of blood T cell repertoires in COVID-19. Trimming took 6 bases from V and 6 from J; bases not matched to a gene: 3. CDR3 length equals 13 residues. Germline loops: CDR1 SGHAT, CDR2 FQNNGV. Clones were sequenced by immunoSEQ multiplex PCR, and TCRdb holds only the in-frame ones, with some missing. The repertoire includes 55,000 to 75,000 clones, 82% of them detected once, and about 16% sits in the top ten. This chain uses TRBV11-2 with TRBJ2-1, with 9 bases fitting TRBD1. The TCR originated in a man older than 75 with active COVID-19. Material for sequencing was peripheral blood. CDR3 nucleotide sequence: TGTGCCAGCAGTCGGACAGGGGTCAATGAGCAGTTCTTC. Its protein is CASSRTGVNEQFF.